Shown below are 22 T cell receptor beta chains from a single sample sequenced in a study of Ad26.COV2.S vaccination and SARS-CoV-2 variants. Repertoires were generated with immunoSEQ multiplex PCR, while TCRdb's copy carries only in-frame clones and drops some. The sample holds hundreds of thousands of clones, around 90% seen once. Treatment in this sample: 15 to 20 received Ad26.COV2.S at low or high dose, single or two shots; roughly 5 received placebo; per-sample allocation not given. Material that was analyzed had been drawn on day 63 after the first vaccine or placebo injection. The source material was peripheral blood, sampled in a trial of Ad26.COV2.S vaccine versus placebo. The receptors stem from a person aged 18 to 59 who received the Ad26.COV2.S COVID-19 vaccine or a placebo.

The chain has TRBV9 and TRBJ2-5; maybe TRBD2 (5 bases). Germline assignment: CDR1 SGDLS and CDR2 YYNGEE. V lost 8 bases and J lost 2, with 10 bases in between. The CDR3 has 12 amino acids. CDR3 sequence: CASGRGQETQYF. In DNA, the CDR3 is TGTGCCAGTGGGAGAGGGCAAGAGACCCAGTACTTC.

The V call is TRBV7-2, the J call TRBJ2-3, with 12 bases fitting TRBD1. Germline CDR1 is SGHTA and CDR2 is FQGNSA. CDR3 length: 17 residues. The V segment lost 1 base and the J segment 4 bases; nucleotides outside the gene matches: 6. CDR3 amino acids: CASSLGPGTGGADTQYF. The CDR3, as DNA: TGTGCCAGCAGCTTAGGCCCCGGGACAGGGGGCGCAGATACGCAGTATTTT.

The chain links TRBV30 to TRBJ2-7, with 11 positions matching TRBD1. After removal of 3 bases from V and 5 bases from J, the junction contained 9 bases not matched to a gene. Germline assignment: CDR1 GTSNPN and CDR2 SVGIG (reference sequence). The CDR3 covers 15 residues. The CDR3 sequence is CAWRAPGQGVNEQYF. DNA for the CDR3: TGTGCCTGGAGAGCACCGGGACAGGGGGTGAACGAGCAGTACTTC.

The rearrangement links TRBV4-2 to TRBJ1-1; perhaps TRBD1 as D (5 bases). The ends were cut back, 2 bases at V and 2 bases at J, with 12 bases in the middle. This CDR3 spans 15 amino acids. Germline CDR1 reads LGHNA; CDR2 reads YNFKEQ. The CDR3 sequence is CASSQHAGGNTEAFF. CDR3 nucleotides: TGTGCCAGCAGCCAACATGCCGGGGGAAACACTGAAGCTTTCTTT.

The V call is TRBV18, the J call TRBJ2-5, with D perhaps TRBD1 or TRBD2 (5 bases each). V was shortened by 1 base and J by 3 bases, with 12 bases between the two germline ends. Germline V gene data show CDR1 as KGHSH and CDR2 as LQKENI. The CDR3 runs to 15 residues. CDR3 DNA: TGTGCCAGCTCACCACTTGCAGGGAGAGAAGAGACCCAGTACTTC. This encodes CASSPLAGREETQYF.

This clone came up once. The V call is TRBV15, the J call TRBJ1-4; D is undetermined. Germline V gene sequence: CDR1 LNHNV, CDR2 YYDKDF (reference sequence). Trimming left V 0 bases short and J 2 bases short, with 7 bases between. CDR3 length: 15 residues. The CDR3 protein is CATSREPATNEKLFF. DNA for the CDR3: TGTGCCACCAGCAGAGAGCCGGCGACTAATGAAAAACTGTTTTTT.

The rearrangement joins TRBV5-5 to TRBJ2-2; D is uncertain. V was trimmed by 0 bases and J by 6 bases, leaving 6 bases between them. Germline CDR1 SGHKS, CDR2 YYEKEE (reference sequence). The CDR3 spans 13 residues. CDR3 sequence reads: CASSLVVAGELFF. In nucleotides, the CDR3 is TGTGCCAGCAGCTTGGTAGTGGCCGGGGAGCTGTTTTTT.

This rearrangement joins TRBV5-1 to TRBJ1-4; no firm D call. This CDR3 is 16 amino acids long. The germline V gene has CDR1 SGHRS and CDR2 YFSETQ. The V and J ends lost 0 bases and 5 bases respectively, with 14 bases between them. CDR3 DNA: TGCGCCAGCAGCTTGGGCCCCGCCAGTACCAATGAAAAACTGTTTTTT. It yields the protein CASSLGPASTNEKLFF.

The V gene is TRBV11-2, the J gene TRBJ1-1; D unresolved. The germline gives CDR1 SGHAT, CDR2 FQNNGV. Trimming took 5 bases from V and 4 from J, leaving 14 bases between them. The CDR3 is 14 residues long. CDR3 DNA sequence: TGTGCCAGCAGCCCCTCTCGGGGTCCCACTGAAGCTTTCTTT. Residues: CASSPSRGPTEAFF.

This rearrangement joins TRBV27 to TRBJ2-1; D uncertain. Trimming stripped 6 bases from V and 5 bases from J, with 5 bases between. The germline gives CDR1 MNHEY, CDR2 SMNVEV (reference sequence). This CDR3 has 11 amino acids. The CDR3: CASSRNNEQFF. CDR3 DNA sequence: TGTGCCAGCAGCCGCAACAATGAGCAGTTCTTC.

This chain connects TRBV6-4 to TRBJ2-6, with TRBD2 matching 10 bases. V was pared by 0 bases and J by 0 bases, with 2 bases of the junction left unmatched. From germline, CDR1 is MRHNA and CDR2 SNTAGT. This CDR3 is built from 18 residues. The CDR3 nucleotides are TGTGCCAGCAGTGACTCCTCTAGCGGGAGCTCTGGGGCCAACGTCCTGACTTTC. Translation gives CASSDSSSGSSGANVLTF.

The rearrangement links TRBV10-3 to TRBJ2-3; D is unclear. The CDR3 is 14 amino acids. The germline V gene has CDR1 ENHRY and CDR2 SYGVKD. The V and J ends lost 0 bases and 5 bases respectively, with 9 bases between them. The CDR3 region is CAISESPRGDTQYF. The CDR3, as DNA: TGTGCCATCAGTGAGTCCCCAAGAGGAGATACGCAGTATTTT.

The gene calls are TRBV10-3 and TRBJ2-3, with D possibly TRBD2 on 5 matching bases. The CDR3 contains 13 residues. V was clipped by 4 bases and J by 2 bases, with 7 bases between them. Germline CDR1 is ENHRY and CDR2 is SYGVKD. CDR3 coding DNA: TGTGCCATCAGTGGTGGACTCACAGATACGCAGTATTTT. Translated: CAISGGLTDTQYF.

V is TRBV6-5 and J is TRBJ1-1, with a tentative D call TRBD1 (5 bases). The CDR3 loop spans 15 amino acids. The germline V gene has CDR1 MNHEY and CDR2 SVGAGI. Trimming stripped 0 bases from V and 0 bases from J, with 8 bases between. CDR3 in DNA: TGTGCCAGCAGTTACTCGAAGACAGTGAACACTGAAGCTTTCTTT. Its protein product is CASSYSKTVNTEAFF.

The chain carries TRBV7-6 and TRBJ1-3; 7 bases are shared with TRBD1. This CDR3 has 14 residues. CDR1 and CDR2 (germline): SGHVS, FNYEAQ. J was trimmed by 4 bases and V by 8 bases; bases with no gene match: 8. The CDR3 is CASGSTGLGNTIYF. In DNA form, the CDR3 reads TGTGCCAGCGGATCGACAGGGTTGGGAAACACCATATATTTT.

The chain employs TRBV11-2 and TRBJ1-6; TRBD1 might be the D (6 bases). The V end lost 0 bases, the J end lost 12 bases, and 12 bases lay between the germline ends. Germline loops: CDR1 SGHAT, CDR2 FQNNGV. CDR3 length equals 14 residues. The CDR3 DNA reads TGTGCCAGCAGCTTAGAGATTGGGGGCCTACCCCTCCACTTT. It is translated as CASSLEIGGLPLHF.

The V and J genes are TRBV5-1 and TRBJ2-3; D gene uncertain. The V end was cut by 4 bases, the J end by 0 bases, with 9 bases between. The CDR3 runs 14 residues. The germline V gene encodes CDR1 SGHRS and CDR2 YFSETQ. CDR3 DNA sequence: TGCGCCAGCAGCCTCCTGGACAGCACAGATACGCAGTATTTT. Translated: CASSLLDSTDTQYF.

As DNA, the CDR3 is TGTGCCAGCAGCGCCCGGACACAAACAAACACTGAAGCTTTCTTT. Amino acid sequence: CASSARTQTNTEAFF. The V and J genes are TRBV9 and TRBJ1-1; perhaps TRBD1 as D (5 bases). V lost 3 bases to trimming and J lost 2 bases, with 14 bases between them. The CDR3 consists of 15 residues. Germline V gene sequence: CDR1 SGDLS, CDR2 YYNGEE.

This clone has a single count. This rearrangement joins TRBV21-1 to TRBJ2-6. TRBV21-1 is marked as a pseudogene. The CDR3 length is 16 residues. In DNA, the CDR3 is TGTGCCAGCAGAGAAAGGGGGGCTCCTGGGGCCAACGTCCTGACTTTC. Its protein is CASRERGAPGANVLTF.

J is TRBJ2-7 and V is TRBV30; TRBD1 might be the D (6 bases). V lost 1 base and J 4 bases, leaving 11 bases between the germline ends. This CDR3 has 13 residues. Germline V gene data show CDR1 as GTSNPN and CDR2 as SVGIG (reference sequence). DNA for the CDR3: TGTGCCTGGAGTGCATTACAGGGATACGAGCAGTACTTC. As protein: CAWSALQGYEQYF.

The CDR3 bases are TGTGCCAGCAGCCCCGACCTCCGGAACACTGAAGCTTTCTTT. Its translation is CASSPDLRNTEAFF. This sequence joins TRBV7-9 and TRBJ1-1; D remains ambiguous. Germline V CDR1 and CDR2: SEHNR, FQNEAQ (reference sequence). With 5 bases removed from V and 1 base from J, the gap between germline ends came to 11 bases. This CDR3 spans 14 amino acids.

This chain links TRBV19 with TRBJ1-1; D is uncertain. The CDR3 loop spans 14 amino acids. In germline, CDR1 is LNHDA, CDR2 SQIVND (reference sequence). V was trimmed by 3 bases and J by 4 bases, leaving 12 bases between them. The CDR3 sequence is CASSMVASGTEAFF. In DNA, the CDR3 is TGTGCCAGTAGTATGGTGGCGAGCGGCACTGAAGCTTTCTTT.